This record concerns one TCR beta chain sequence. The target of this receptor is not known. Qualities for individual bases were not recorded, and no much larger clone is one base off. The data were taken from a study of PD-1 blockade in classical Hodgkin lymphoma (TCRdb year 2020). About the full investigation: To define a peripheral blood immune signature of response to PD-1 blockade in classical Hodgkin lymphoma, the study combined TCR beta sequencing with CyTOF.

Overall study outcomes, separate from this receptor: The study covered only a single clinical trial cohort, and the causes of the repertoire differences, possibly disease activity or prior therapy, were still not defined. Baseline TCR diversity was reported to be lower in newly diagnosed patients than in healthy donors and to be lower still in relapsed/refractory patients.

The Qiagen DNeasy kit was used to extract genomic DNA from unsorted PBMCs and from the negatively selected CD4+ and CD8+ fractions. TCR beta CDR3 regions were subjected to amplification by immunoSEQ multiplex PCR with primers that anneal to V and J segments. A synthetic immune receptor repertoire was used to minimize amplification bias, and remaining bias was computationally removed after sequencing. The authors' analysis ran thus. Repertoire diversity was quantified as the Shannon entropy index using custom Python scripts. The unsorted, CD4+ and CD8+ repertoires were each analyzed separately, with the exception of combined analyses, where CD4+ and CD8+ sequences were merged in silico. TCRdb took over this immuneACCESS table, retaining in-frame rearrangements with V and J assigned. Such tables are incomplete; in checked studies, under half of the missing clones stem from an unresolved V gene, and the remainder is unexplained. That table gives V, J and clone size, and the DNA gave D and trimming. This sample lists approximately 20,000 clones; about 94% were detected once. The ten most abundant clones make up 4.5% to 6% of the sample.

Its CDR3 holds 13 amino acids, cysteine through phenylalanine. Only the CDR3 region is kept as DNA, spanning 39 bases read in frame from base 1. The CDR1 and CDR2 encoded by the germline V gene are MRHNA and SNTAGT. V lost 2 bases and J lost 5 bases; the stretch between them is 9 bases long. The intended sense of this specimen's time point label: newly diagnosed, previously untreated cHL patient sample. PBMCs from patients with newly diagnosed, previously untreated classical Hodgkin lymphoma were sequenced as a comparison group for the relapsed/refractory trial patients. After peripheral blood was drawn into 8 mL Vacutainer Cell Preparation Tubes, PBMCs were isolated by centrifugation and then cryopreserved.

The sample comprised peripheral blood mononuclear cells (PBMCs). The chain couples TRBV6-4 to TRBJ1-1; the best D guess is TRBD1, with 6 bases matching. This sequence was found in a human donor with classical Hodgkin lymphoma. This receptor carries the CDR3 CASSDEGGTEAFF. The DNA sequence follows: TGTGCCAGCAGTGACGAAGGGGGAACTGAAGCTTTCTTT.